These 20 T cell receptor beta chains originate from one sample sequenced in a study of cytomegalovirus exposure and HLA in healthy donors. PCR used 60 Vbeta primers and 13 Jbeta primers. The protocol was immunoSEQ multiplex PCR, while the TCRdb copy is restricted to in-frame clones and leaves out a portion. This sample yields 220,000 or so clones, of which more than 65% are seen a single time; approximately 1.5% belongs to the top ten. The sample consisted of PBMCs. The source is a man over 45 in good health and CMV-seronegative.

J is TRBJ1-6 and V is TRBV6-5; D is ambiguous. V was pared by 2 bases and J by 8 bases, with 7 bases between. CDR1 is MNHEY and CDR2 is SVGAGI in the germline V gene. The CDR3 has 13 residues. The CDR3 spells CASSYERDSPLHF. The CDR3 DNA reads TGTGCCAGCAGTTACGAACGGGATTCACCCCTCCACTTT.

CDR3 DNA sequence: TGTGCCAGCAGCGTAGGGGCGGGGGTGGGCGCAAACGACGAGCAGTACTTC. The encoded protein is CASSVGAGVGANDEQYF. V is TRBV9 and J is TRBJ2-7; 7 nucleotides agree with TRBD2. With V trimmed by 0 bases and J by 5 bases, 14 bases remained unmatched. Germline V lookup: CDR1 SGDLS, CDR2 YYNGEE. The CDR3 has 17 residues.

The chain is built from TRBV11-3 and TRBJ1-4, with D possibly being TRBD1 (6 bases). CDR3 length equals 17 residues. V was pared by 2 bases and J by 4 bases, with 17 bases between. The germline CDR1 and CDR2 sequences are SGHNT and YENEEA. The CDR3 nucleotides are TGTGCCAGCAGCTTATTTAGCCGACAGGCCCTTAATGAAAAACTGTTTTTT. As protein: CASSLFSRQALNEKLFF.

CDR3 protein: CASSSTGTGFYEQYF. CDR3 coding DNA: TGTGCCAGCAGCTCGACCGGGACAGGGTTCTACGAGCAGTACTTC. V gene TRBV11-2 combines with J gene TRBJ2-7, with 9 bases identical to TRBD1. V lost 4 bases, J lost 3 bases, and 7 bases stayed unmatched. Germline V lookup: CDR1 SGHAT, CDR2 FQNNGV. The CDR3 loop spans 15 amino acids.

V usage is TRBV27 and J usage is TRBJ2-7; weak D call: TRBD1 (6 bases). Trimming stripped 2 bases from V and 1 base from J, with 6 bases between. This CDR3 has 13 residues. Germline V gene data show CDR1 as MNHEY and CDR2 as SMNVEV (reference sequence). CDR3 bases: TGTGCCAGCAGTTTAGGACAGTCCTACGAGCAGTACTTC. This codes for CASSLGQSYEQYF.

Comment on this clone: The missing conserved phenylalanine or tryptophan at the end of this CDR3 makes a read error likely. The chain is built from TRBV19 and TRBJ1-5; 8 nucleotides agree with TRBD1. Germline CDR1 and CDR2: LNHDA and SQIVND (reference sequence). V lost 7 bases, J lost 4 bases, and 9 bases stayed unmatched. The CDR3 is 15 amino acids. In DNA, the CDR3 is TGTGCCAGTAACCCAGACAGGGGTAAGAATCAGCCCCAGCATTCT. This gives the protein CASNPDRGKNQPQHS.

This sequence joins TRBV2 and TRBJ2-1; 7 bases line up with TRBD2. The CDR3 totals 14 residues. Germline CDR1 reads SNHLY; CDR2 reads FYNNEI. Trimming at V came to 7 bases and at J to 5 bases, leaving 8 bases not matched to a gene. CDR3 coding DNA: TGTGCCAGCAAACCCGACCGGGGGGACAATGAGCAGTTCTTC. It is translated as CASKPDRGDNEQFF.

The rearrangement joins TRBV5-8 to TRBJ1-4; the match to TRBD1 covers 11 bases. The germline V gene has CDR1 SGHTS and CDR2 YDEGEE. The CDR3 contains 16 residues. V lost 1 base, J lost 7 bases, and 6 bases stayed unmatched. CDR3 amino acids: CASSLSWTGGLEKLFF. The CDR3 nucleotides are TGTGCCAGCAGCTTGAGTTGGACAGGGGGCCTTGAAAAACTGTTTTTT.

The CDR3 region is CASSPRQGSTSGANVLTF. The CDR3 DNA sequence: TGTGCCAGCAGCCCAAGACAGGGGTCTACCTCTGGGGCCAACGTCCTGACTTTC. The V and J genes are TRBV9 and TRBJ2-6; 8 nucleotides align to TRBD1. V was pared by 4 bases and J by 0 bases, with 9 bases of the junction left unmatched. Germline CDR1 reads SGDLS; CDR2 reads YYNGEE. The length of the CDR3 is 18 residues.

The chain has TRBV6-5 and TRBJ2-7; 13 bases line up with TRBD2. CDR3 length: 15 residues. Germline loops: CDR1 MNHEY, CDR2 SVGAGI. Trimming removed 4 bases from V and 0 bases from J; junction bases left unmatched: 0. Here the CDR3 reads CASSWTSGSSYEQYF. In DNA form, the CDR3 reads TGTGCCAGCAGTTGGACTAGCGGGAGCTCCTACGAGCAGTACTTC.

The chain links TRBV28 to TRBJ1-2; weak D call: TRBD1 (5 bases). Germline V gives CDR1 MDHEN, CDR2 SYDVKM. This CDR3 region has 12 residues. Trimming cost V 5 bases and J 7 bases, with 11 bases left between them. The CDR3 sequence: CASSTRVAGYTF. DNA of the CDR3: TGTGCCAGCAGTACCAGGGTGGCTGGCTACACCTTC.

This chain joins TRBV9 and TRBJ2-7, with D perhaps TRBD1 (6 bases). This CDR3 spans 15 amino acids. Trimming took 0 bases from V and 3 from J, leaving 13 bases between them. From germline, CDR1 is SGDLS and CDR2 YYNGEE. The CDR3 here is CASSVDSGDFYEQYF. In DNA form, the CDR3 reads TGTGCCAGCAGCGTAGATTCAGGGGATTTCTACGAGCAGTACTTC.

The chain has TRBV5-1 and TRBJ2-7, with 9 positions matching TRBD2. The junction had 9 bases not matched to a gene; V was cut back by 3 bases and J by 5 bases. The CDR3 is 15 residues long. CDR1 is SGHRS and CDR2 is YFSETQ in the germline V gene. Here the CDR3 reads CASSSGTSNPDEQYF. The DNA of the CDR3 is TGCGCCAGCAGCTCGGGGACTAGCAATCCCGACGAGCAGTACTTC.

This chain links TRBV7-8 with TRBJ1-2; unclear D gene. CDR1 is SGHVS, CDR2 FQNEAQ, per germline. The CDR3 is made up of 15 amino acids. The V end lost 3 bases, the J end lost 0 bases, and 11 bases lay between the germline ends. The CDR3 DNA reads TGTGCCAGCAGCTTCTCCCGAACTACTAACTATGGCTACACCTTC. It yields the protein CASSFSRTTNYGYTF.

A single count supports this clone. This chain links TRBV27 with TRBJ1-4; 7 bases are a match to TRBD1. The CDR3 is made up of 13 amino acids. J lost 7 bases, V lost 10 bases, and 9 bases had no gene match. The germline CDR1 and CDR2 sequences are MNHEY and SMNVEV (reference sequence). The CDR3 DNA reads TGTGCCACCTGGGACAGAACCCGTGAAAAACTGTTTTTT. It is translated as CATWDRTREKLFF.

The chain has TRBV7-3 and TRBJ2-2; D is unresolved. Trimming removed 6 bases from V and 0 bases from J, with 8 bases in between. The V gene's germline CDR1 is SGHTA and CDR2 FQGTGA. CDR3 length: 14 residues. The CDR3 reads CASRSSPNTGELFF. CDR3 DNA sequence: TGTGCCAGCAGGAGCTCCCCGAACACCGGGGAGCTGTTTTTT.

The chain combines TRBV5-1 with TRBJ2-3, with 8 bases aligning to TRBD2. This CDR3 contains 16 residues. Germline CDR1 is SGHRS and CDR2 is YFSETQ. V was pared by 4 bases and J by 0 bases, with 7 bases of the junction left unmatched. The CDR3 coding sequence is TGCGCCAGCAGCCCTCGCCGGGGGGGTAGCACAGATACGCAGTATTTT. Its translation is CASSPRRGGSTDTQYF.

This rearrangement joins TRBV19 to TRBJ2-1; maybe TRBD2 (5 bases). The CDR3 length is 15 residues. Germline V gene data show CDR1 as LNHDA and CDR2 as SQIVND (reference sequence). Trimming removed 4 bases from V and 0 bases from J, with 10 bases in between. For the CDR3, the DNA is TGTGCCAGTAGTACGGGGTTAAGCTCCTACAATGAGCAGTTCTTC. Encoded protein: CASSTGLSSYNEQFF.

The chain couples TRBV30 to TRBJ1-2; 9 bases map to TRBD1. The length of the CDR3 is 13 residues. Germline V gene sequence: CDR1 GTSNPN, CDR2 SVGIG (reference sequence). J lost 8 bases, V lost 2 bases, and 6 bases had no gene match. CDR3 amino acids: CAWSPRTGEGYTF. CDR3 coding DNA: TGTGCCTGGAGTCCCCGGACAGGGGAAGGCTACACCTTC. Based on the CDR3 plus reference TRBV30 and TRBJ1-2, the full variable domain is SQTIHQWPATLVQPVGSPLSLECTVEGTSNPNLYWYRQAAGRGLQLLFYSVGIGQISSEVPQNLSASRPQDRQFILSSKKLLLSDSGFYLCAWSPRTGEGYTFGSGTRLTVV.

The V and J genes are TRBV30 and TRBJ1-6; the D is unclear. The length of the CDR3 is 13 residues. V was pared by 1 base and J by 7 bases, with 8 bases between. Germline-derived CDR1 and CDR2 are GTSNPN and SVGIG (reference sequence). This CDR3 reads CAWSEQSNSPLHF. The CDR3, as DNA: TGTGCCTGGAGTGAACAGTCGAATTCACCCCTCCACTTT.